This TCR beta chain is drawn from a study of T cell changes during pregnancy in multiple sclerosis. Sequencing was performed with immunoSEQ multiplex PCR; in TCRdb, only in-frame clones are kept and a portion is missing. The sample lists over 45,000 clones, roughly nine tenths occurring once. The trim removed 1 base at V and 4 bases at J, leaving 3 bases unmatched. This CDR3 is built from 15 residues. Germline V gene sequence: CDR1 MNHEY, CDR2 SVGAGI. The TCR was taken from a female donor with multiple sclerosis, enrolled in a pregnancy study. Here the sequenced sample was CD4+ T cells from peripheral blood mononuclear cells, taken in the third trimester of pregnancy. The chain combines TRBV6-5 with TRBJ2-1; TRBD2 matches 8 bases. The CDR3: CASSYFSGVYNEQFF. The CDR3 coding sequence is TGTGCCAGCAGTTACTTTAGCGGGGTTTACAATGAGCAGTTCTTC.